Listed here are 5 T cell receptor beta chains from one sample, sequenced in a study of cytomegalovirus exposure and HLA in healthy donors. PCR involved 60 Vbeta and 13 Jbeta primers. The repertoire was sequenced with immunoSEQ multiplex PCR; TCRdb's copy has only in-frame clones and lacks some. The table has 100,000 or so clones, about 68% seen once. Sequenced input: PBMCs. The source of these receptors is a male donor in good health and CMV-seropositive.

This clone came up a few times. V gene TRBV7-2 combines with J gene TRBJ2-7; a possible D gene is TRBD2 (6 bases). Per the germline V gene, CDR1 is SGHTA and CDR2 is FQGNSA. The V gene lost 0 bases and the J gene lost 5 bases, with 11 bases spanning the gap. This CDR3 comprises 14 residues. For the CDR3, the DNA is TGTGCCAGCAGCTTAGCGGGCGGGGTTGACGAGCAGTACTTC. Amino acid sequence: CASSLAGGVDEQYF.

The J gene is TRBJ2-1, the V gene TRBV18, with 8 bases that match TRBD1. Germline CDR1 is KGHSH and CDR2 is LQKENI. The V gene end was trimmed by 3 bases and the J gene end by 5 bases; junction bases not matched to a gene: 6. The CDR3 has 15 amino acids. The CDR3 DNA is TGTGCCAGCTCACCGAGGACAGGGTCTCACAATGAGCAGTTCTTC. As protein: CASSPRTGSHNEQFF.

This clone came up once. The CDR3 DNA sequence: TGTGCCAGTAGCCCCACAGGGGGCCGTGAAGCTTTCTTT. Protein sequence: CASSPTGGREAFF. The chain recombines TRBV19 with TRBJ1-1; 9 positions match TRBD1. Germline CDR1 reads LNHDA; CDR2 reads SQIVND (reference sequence). The J segment lost 7 bases and the V segment lost 6 bases, leaving 6 bases of the junction unmatched. The CDR3 contains 13 residues.

The chain carries TRBV6-6 and TRBJ2-3; D unclear. The germline V gene has CDR1 MNHNY and CDR2 SVGAGI (reference sequence). Trimming stripped 0 bases from V and 2 bases from J, with 12 bases between. The length of the CDR3 is 16 residues. The DNA for the CDR3 is TGTGCCAGCAGTTACTCGATTAGTACCCCCACAGATACGCAGTATTTT. Its translation: CASSYSISTPTDTQYF.

This chain uses TRBV2 with TRBJ2-2; maybe TRBD1 (5 bases). The CDR3 runs to 15 residues. Between the trimmed V and J ends, which lost 4 bases and 5 bases, there was a span of 14 bases. Germline CDR1 and CDR2: SNHLY and FYNNEI. CDR3 DNA: TGTGCCAGCAGTGTGGGGCAACGTGGGACCGGGGAGCTGTTTTTT. This codes for CASSVGQRGTGELFF.